The rows below give T cell receptor beta chains drawn from one sample of a study of CD8 T cells in ankylosing spondylitis. TCRdb processed the 5' RACE reads anew with MiXCR; each CDR3 protein has one entry. The sample has about 100,000 distinct CDR3 sequences, about 9% seen once. The sample comprised blood, either unsorted or a sorted T cell fraction (not recorded which). The receptors stem from a male donor with ankylosing spondylitis or in good health (not recorded which). Both conserved end residues are part of each CDR3. D genes are given only for firm matches. Clone sizes are given selectively: once, few, many, or a class where the clone is expanded.

>TRBV12-3/TRBV12-4|TRBJ1-4|many|NA
CASRPGTFGRSEKLFF
TGTGCCAGCAGGCCCGGGACTTTCGGTAGGAGTGAAAAACTGTTTTTT
>TRBV29-1|TRBJ2-3|many|NA
CSARQATSTDTQYF
TGCAGCGCGCGACAGGCCACTAGCACAGATACGCAGTATTTT
>TRBV27|TRBJ1-6|many|NA
CASSLMEGVRSPLHF
TGTGCCAGCAGTTTAATGGAGGGTGTACGATCACCCCTCCACTTT
>TRBV29-1|TRBJ2-5|many|TRBD2
CSVEPAGLQETQYF
TGCAGCGTTGAACCAGCGGGGCTTCAAGAGACCCAGTACTTC
>TRBV3-1|TRBJ2-5|NA|NA
CASSQIRGTRTILTQYF
TGTGCCAGCAGCCAAATAAGGGGGACCAGGACTATACTGACCCAGTACTTC
>TRBV5-4|TRBJ2-7|many|NA
CASSLDRRSYEQYF
TGTGCCAGCAGCTTGGATCGCCGCTCCTACGAGCAGTACTTC
>TRBV7-2|TRBJ1-4|many|TRBD1
CASRGQGAEKLFF
TGTGCCAGCAGGGGACAGGGCGCGGAAAAACTGTTTTTT
>TRBV21-1|TRBJ2-7|many|NA
CASSKQDSYEQYF
TGTGCCAGCAGCAAGCAGGACTCCTACGAGCAGTACTTC
>TRBV15|TRBJ2-1|many|NA
CATSGPPGAGYNEQFF
TGTGCCACCAGCGGACCGCCCGGGGCGGGGTACAATGAGCAGTTCTTC
>TRBV2|TRBJ2-6|NA|NA
CASSEVWAGANVLTF
TGTGCCAGCAGTGAAGTCTGGGCTGGGGCCAACGTCCTGACTTTC
>TRBV20-1|TRBJ2-1|many|NA
CSALRSSYNEQFF
TGCAGTGCTCTGAGGAGCTCCTACAATGAGCAGTTCTTC
>TRBV11-2|TRBJ2-3|many|NA
CASSRDSLNTDTQYF
TGTGCCAGCAGCCGGGACTCCCTGAACACAGATACGCAGTATTTT
>TRBV9|TRBJ2-1|many|NA
CASSVGGGAYNEQFF
TGTGCCAGCAGCGTAGGGGGGGGCGCCTACAATGAGCAGTTCTTC
>TRBV3-1|TRBJ2-5|NA|NA
CDSSQDPLGQETQYF
TGTGACAGCAGCCAAGATCCCCTAGGCCAAGAGACCCAGTACTTC
>TRBV7-2|TRBJ2-3|NA|TRBD2
CASRTGLAGETQYF
TGTGCCAGCAGAACCGGACTAGCGGGGGAAACGCAGTATTTT
>TRBV19|TRBJ2-4|many|NA
CASSMGSTLAKNIQYF
TGTGCCAGTAGTATGGGGTCGACTTTAGCCAAAAACATTCAGTACTTC
>TRBV11-2|TRBJ2-7|many|NA
CASSLGRGFSYEQYF
TGTGCCAGCAGCTTAGGCAGGGGTTTCTCCTACGAGCAGTACTTC
>TRBV29-1|TRBJ2-7|many|TRBD1
CSGARDRGEQYF
TGCAGCGGCGCCCGGGACAGGGGCGAGCAGTACTTC
>TRBV2|TRBJ2-2|NA|TRBD2
CASSVGTSITGELFF
TGTGCCAGCAGTGTGGGGACTAGCATCACCGGGGAGCTGTTTTTT
>TRBV5-1|TRBJ1-2|few|TRBD1
CASSGTGSPVSYGYTF
TGCGCCAGCAGCGGGACAGGGTCCCCAGTCTCCTATGGCTACACCTTC